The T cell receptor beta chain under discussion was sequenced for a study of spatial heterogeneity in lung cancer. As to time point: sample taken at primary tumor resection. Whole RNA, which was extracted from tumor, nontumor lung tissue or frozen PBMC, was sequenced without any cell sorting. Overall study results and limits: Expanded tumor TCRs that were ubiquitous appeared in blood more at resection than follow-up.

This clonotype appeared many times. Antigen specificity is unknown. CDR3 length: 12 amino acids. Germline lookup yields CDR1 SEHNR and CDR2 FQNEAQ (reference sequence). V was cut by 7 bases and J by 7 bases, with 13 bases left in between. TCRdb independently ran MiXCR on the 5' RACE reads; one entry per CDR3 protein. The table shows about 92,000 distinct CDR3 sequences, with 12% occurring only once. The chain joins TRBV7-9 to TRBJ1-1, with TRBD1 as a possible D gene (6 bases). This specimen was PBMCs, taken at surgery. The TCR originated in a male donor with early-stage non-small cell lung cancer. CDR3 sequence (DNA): TGTGCCAGCAAACAGGGTGTTGGTGAAGCTTTCTTT. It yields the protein CASKQGVGEAFF.